Below are 7 T cell receptor beta chains sequenced from a single sample in a study of blood T cell repertoires in COVID-19. Sequenced by immunoSEQ multiplex PCR; TCRdb stores in-frame clones only, minus some. The repertoire holds about 74,000 clones, with 84% as singletons. The material sequenced was peripheral blood. All receptors come from a man aged 65 to 85 with acute or convalescent COVID-19.

In this sample, this clone turned up a few times. V usage is TRBV10-1 and J usage is TRBJ2-2, with TRBD2 as a possible D gene (5 bases). Per the germline V gene, CDR1 is WNHNN and CDR2 is SYGVQD (reference sequence). V shed 3 bases and J shed 6 bases, with 17 bases lying between them. This CDR3 is 16 amino acids long. The CDR3 sequence: CASSDYGGLAPGELFF. Here the CDR3 DNA reads TGCGCCAGCAGTGACTACGGCGGGCTAGCACCCGGGGAGCTGTTTTTT.

The rearrangement joins TRBV11-3 to TRBJ1-2; maybe TRBD1 (6 bases). The CDR3 is 13 residues long. The V gene lost 2 bases and the J gene lost 6 bases, with 10 bases spanning the gap. Germline values: CDR1 SGHNT, CDR2 YENEEA. CDR3 sequence reads: CASSLYRVDGYTF. In DNA form, the CDR3 reads TGTGCCAGCAGCTTATACAGGGTTGATGGCTACACCTTC.

This clone appeared a single time. This chain links TRBV29-1 with TRBJ1-4; TRBD1 might be the D (5 bases). The CDR3 totals 13 residues. Trimming stripped 3 bases from V and 10 bases from J, with 15 bases between. Germline assignment: CDR1 SQVTM and CDR2 ANQGSEA. The CDR3 protein is CSVEGPGGGKLFF. CDR3 DNA: TGCAGCGTTGAGGGACCCGGGGGAGGAAAACTGTTTTTT.

The gene calls are TRBV7-8 and TRBJ1-5; weak D call: TRBD1 (6 bases). The CDR3 spans 15 residues. Germline V CDR1 and CDR2: SGHVS, FQNEAQ. Trimming removed 3 bases from V and 1 base from J, with 10 bases in between. Written as DNA, the CDR3 is TGTGCCAGCAGCTTGGGAAGGGGGAGCAATCAGCCCCAGCATTTT. Its protein product is CASSLGRGSNQPQHF.

The chain recombines TRBV6-6 with TRBJ1-1, with 8 bases matching TRBD1. The ends lost 9 bases at V and 6 bases at J; junction bases unmatched: 12. Germline-derived CDR1 and CDR2 are MNHNY and SVGAGI (reference sequence). This CDR3 comprises 14 residues. For the CDR3, the DNA is TGTGCCAGTCGACAGGGGCAGTTTAGACCTGAAGCTTTCTTT. As protein: CASRQGQFRPEAFF.

This chain connects TRBV18 to TRBJ1-1; maybe TRBD1 (5 bases). The CDR3 covers 15 residues. V lost 0 bases, J lost 3 bases, and 11 bases lay in between. Germline-derived CDR1 and CDR2 are KGHSH and LQKENI. The CDR3 coding sequence is TGTGCCAGCTCACCACCGGTCCCCAGGGACACTGAAGCTTTCTTT. Its protein product is CASSPPVPRDTEAFF.

The chain has TRBV7-2 and TRBJ2-3, with 8 positions matching TRBD2. V lost 0 bases, J lost 4 bases, and 3 bases stayed unmatched. Per germline, CDR1 SGHTA and CDR2 FQGNSA. This CDR3 contains 15 residues. CDR3 nucleotides: TGTGCCAGCAGCTTAGCGCCGGGGGGGGCAGATACGCAGTATTTT. Its translation is CASSLAPGGADTQYF. The whole variable domain, remainder taken from reference TRBV7-2 and TRBJ2-3, is GAGVSQSPSNKVTEKGKDVELRCDPISGHTALYWYRQSLGQGLEFLIYFQGNSAPDKSGLPSDRFSAERTGGSVSTLTIQRTQQEDSAVYLCASSLAPGGADTQYFGPGTRLTVL.